Listed below are T cell receptor beta chains from one sample, sequenced in a study of beta chain features in type 1 diabetes. Using immunoSEQ multiplex PCR, the repertoire was profiled, and TCRdb retains in-frame clones only, with some absent. The repertoire holds more than 250,000 clones, with roughly 25% as singletons. Sequencing input: naive CD4+ T cells from blood. These TCRs come from a woman aged 30 to 39 with type 1 diabetes. Both conserved end residues are part of each CDR3. D genes are given only for firm matches. Size is omitted from some rows. Given values are once, few, many or a class for expanded clones.

abundance,d_gene,len,j_gene,v_gene,CDR3aa,CDR3nt
few,-,12,TRBJ2-7,TRBV18,CASSRVSREQYF,TGTGCCAGCTCACGGGTTTCTAGGGAGCAGTACTTC
-,-,14,TRBJ1-2,TRBV5-1,CASSFPGRHYGYTF,TGCGCCAGCAGCTTTCCAGGGAGGCACTATGGCTACACCTTC
-,-,14,TRBJ2-7,TRBV6-1,CASSELGARNEQYF,TGTGCCAGCAGTGAACTAGGGGCCCGAAACGAGCAGTACTTC
few,TRBD2,16,TRBJ2-1,TRBV7-9,CASSPPGTSGYNEQFF,TGTGCCAGCAGCCCACCGGGGACTAGCGGTTACAATGAGCAGTTCTTC
-,TRBD1,14,TRBJ1-5,TRBV29-1,CSVWTGAAGQPQHF,TGCAGCGTCTGGACAGGGGCTGCGGGTCAGCCCCAGCATTTT
few,TRBD1,17,TRBJ2-6,TRBV28,CATTQGQGSSGANVLTF,TGTGCCACTACACAGGGACAGGGAAGCTCTGGGGCCAACGTCCTGACTTTC
-,TRBD1,11,TRBJ1-1,TRBV29-1,CSVVTGSEAFF,TGCAGCGTTGTGACAGGGTCTGAAGCTTTCTTT
-,-,15,TRBJ2-1,TRBV15,CATSREVFSGNEQFF,TGTGCCACCAGCAGAGAGGTTTTCTCGGGCAATGAGCAGTTCTTC
-,-,15,TRBJ1-1,TRBV2,CASSEQGSWNTEAFF,TGTGCCAGCAGTGAACAGGGTAGTTGGAACACTGAAGCTTTCTTT
few,-,13,TRBJ2-1,TRBV6-5,CASSSQGSNEQFF,TGTGCCAGCAGTAGTCAGGGTAGCAATGAGCAGTTCTTC
-,-,14,TRBJ1-3,TRBV30,CASGAANSGNTIYF,TGTGCCAGTGGGGCTGCCAATTCTGGAAACACCATATATTTT
-,-,15,TRBJ1-6,TRBV2,CASSGRRVEYSPLHF,TGTGCCAGCAGTGGGCGCAGGGTCGAATATTCACCCCTCCACTTT
-,-,15,TRBJ2-6,TRBV5-4,CASSLGLSGANVLTF,TGTGCCAGCAGCTTGGGACTCTCTGGGGCCAACGTCCTGACTTTC
-,TRBD1,14,TRBJ2-1,TRBV9,CASSRDSDYNEQFF,TGTGCCAGCAGCCGGGACAGTGACTACAATGAGCAGTTCTTC
-,TRBD1,13,TRBJ1-4,TRBV5-4,CASSLGQGEKLFF,TGTGCCAGCAGCTTGGGACAGGGTGAAAAACTGTTTTTT
-,-,14,TRBJ2-1,TRBV29-1,CSVASRFSYNEQFF,TGCAGCGTTGCTAGTAGGTTCTCCTACAATGAGCAGTTCTTC
-,-,16,TRBJ2-4,TRBV18,CASSPLANTAKNIQYF,TGTGCCAGCTCACCCTTGGCAAACACGGCCAAAAACATTCAGTACTTC
-,TRBD2,15,TRBJ2-6,TRBV30,CAWSVRGAGANVLTF,TGTGCCTGGAGTGTACGGGGGGCTGGGGCCAACGTCCTGACTTTC
-,-,11,TRBJ2-1,TRBV9,CASSVGGLQFF,TGTGCCAGCAGCGTAGGGGGCTTGCAGTTCTTC
few,TRBD1,13,TRBJ2-5,TRBV28,CASSSDRGETQYF,TGTGCCAGCAGTTCGGACAGGGGGGAGACCCAGTACTTC
-,TRBD2,16,TRBJ2-3,TRBV27,CASSQGLAGGGDTQYF,TGTGCCAGCAGTCAGGGACTAGCGGGAGGTGGAGATACGCAGTATTTT
few,-,12,TRBJ1-2,TRBV19,CASKSQGYGYTF,TGTGCCAGTAAAAGCCAGGGCTATGGCTACACCTTC
-,TRBD1,13,TRBJ2-7,TRBV29-1,CSVGYGTDYEQYF,TGCAGCGTTGGGTATGGGACAGACTACGAGCAGTACTTC
-,-,16,TRBJ2-1,TRBV5-6,CASSLAGRVPYNEQFF,TGTGCCAGCAGCTTGGCCGGCAGGGTTCCCTACAATGAGCAGTTCTTC
few,TRBD1,16,TRBJ1-1,TRBV5-1,CASSTGQAYSNTEAFF,TGCGCCAGCAGCACGGGACAGGCCTACTCGAACACTGAAGCTTTCTTT
-,-,11,TRBJ2-3,TRBV25-1,CASSYHGTQYF,TGTGCCAGCAGCTACCATGGTACGCAGTATTTT
-,-,15,TRBJ1-4,TRBV5-1,CASRDTGHVEEKLFF,TGCGCCAGCAGGGATACAGGGCATGTGGAAGAAAAACTGTTTTTT
-,TRBD2,16,TRBJ2-3,TRBV4-1,CASSQVSGGPFDTQYF,TGCGCCAGCAGCCAAGTCAGCGGGGGTCCTTTCGATACGCAGTATTTT
few,-,14,TRBJ2-2,TRBV29-1,CSVGGRGDTGELFF,TGCAGCGTTGGGGGCAGGGGAGACACCGGGGAGCTGTTTTTT
-,-,11,TRBJ1-2,TRBV29-1,CSVDRGYGYTF,TGCAGCGTTGACCGGGGATACGGCTACACCTTC
-,TRBD1,15,TRBJ1-5,TRBV4-1,CASSQDRGTNQPQHF,TGCGCCAGCAGCCAAGACAGGGGGACGAATCAGCCCCAGCATTTT
few,TRBD1,14,TRBJ1-2,TRBV5-6,CASSGPGGGYGYTF,TGTGCCAGCAGCGGACCAGGGGGCGGCTATGGCTACACCTTC
few,TRBD2,15,TRBJ2-7,TRBV10-3,CAISVGAGGGGEQYF,TGTGCCATCAGTGTAGGAGCGGGAGGAGGTGGCGAGCAGTACTTC
few,-,11,TRBJ2-5,TRBV20-1,CSAGGQETQYF,TGCAGTGCCGGGGGACAAGAGACCCAGTACTTC
few,TRBD1,13,TRBJ2-7,TRBV29-1,CSGGTGVAKEQYF,TGCAGCGGCGGGACAGGGGTGGCAAAGGAGCAGTACTTC
-,-,15,TRBJ2-2,TRBV5-4,CASSLVIGGTGELFF,TGTGCCAGCAGCTTGGTAATAGGGGGCACCGGGGAGCTGTTTTTT
-,TRBD2,15,TRBJ2-1,TRBV19,CASSRTSGGYNEQFF,TGTGCCAGTAGTCGGACTAGCGGGGGTTACAATGAGCAGTTCTTC
-,-,13,TRBJ2-2,TRBV9,CASSVADTGELFF,TGTGCCAGCAGCGTAGCCGACACCGGGGAGCTGTTTTTT
-,TRBD1,15,TRBJ2-5,TRBV11-3,CASSSRTGHQETQYF,TGTGCCAGCAGCTCCCGGACAGGCCACCAAGAGACCCAGTACTTC
-,-,14,TRBJ1-1,TRBV5-4,CASSLWAGNTEAFF,TGTGCCAGCAGCTTGTGGGCAGGGAACACTGAAGCTTTCTTT
-,-,13,TRBJ1-4,TRBV30,CAWSQATNEKLFF,TGTGCCTGGAGTCAGGCAACTAATGAAAAACTGTTTTTT
-,-,13,TRBJ1-1,TRBV11-2,CASSLGLLDEAFF,TGTGCCAGCAGCTTAGGACTATTGGATGAAGCTTTCTTT
-,-,15,TRBJ2-7,TRBV5-1,CASSLTSYRAYEQYF,TGCGCCAGCAGCTTGACCTCCTACAGGGCCTACGAGCAGTACTTC
few,-,16,TRBJ2-7,TRBV7-2,CASSSGPRDFSYEQYF,TGTGCCAGCAGCTCGGGACCCCGGGACTTCTCCTACGAGCAGTACTTC
-,-,15,TRBJ2-7,TRBV25-1,CASSAGAGSVYEQYF,TGTGCCAGCAGTGCAGGAGCAGGGTCGGTCTACGAGCAGTACTTC
few,TRBD2,14,TRBJ2-1,TRBV19,CASSSGRAGNEQFF,TGTGCCAGTAGTAGCGGGAGGGCCGGGAATGAGCAGTTCTTC
-,-,13,TRBJ2-7,TRBV30,CAWSVGGAHEQYF,TGTGCCTGGAGTGTGGGCGGGGCCCACGAGCAGTACTTC
few,TRBD1,15,TRBJ2-3,TRBV11-2,CASSRQGGRTDTQYF,TGTGCCAGCAGCCGACAGGGGGGTAGAACAGATACGCAGTATTTT
few,TRBD1,13,TRBJ1-1,TRBV29-1,CSGGQGYYTEAFF,TGCAGCGGGGGACAGGGCTATTACACTGAAGCTTTCTTT
-,TRBD1,17,TRBJ2-5,TRBV9,CASSAGQGRQYQETQYF,TGTGCCAGCAGCGCGGGACAGGGGCGACAGTACCAAGAGACCCAGTACTTC
-,TRBD1,13,TRBJ2-7,TRBV29-1,CSVGQGAHYEQYF,TGCAGCGTGGGACAGGGAGCCCACTACGAGCAGTACTTC
few,TRBD2,17,TRBJ2-7,TRBV9,CASSKGGSSGRPYEQYF,TGTGCCAGCAGCAAAGGGGGGTCTAGCGGGCGGCCCTACGAGCAGTACTTC
-,TRBD2,14,TRBJ2-7,TRBV19,CASGLAGDSYEQYF,TGTGCCAGTGGATTAGCGGGAGACTCCTACGAGCAGTACTTC
few,-,15,TRBJ1-5,TRBV5-1,CASSRDWGSNQPQHF,TGCGCCAGCAGTCGGGACTGGGGGAGCAATCAGCCCCAGCATTTT
few,-,12,TRBJ2-7,TRBV25-1,CASSPGGYEQYF,TGTGCCAGCAGTCCAGGGGGGTACGAGCAGTACTTC
few,TRBD2,16,TRBJ2-5,TRBV4-1,CASSRVIAGVMETQYF,TGCGCCAGCAGCCGAGTGATAGCGGGAGTTATGGAGACCCAGTACTTC
-,TRBD1,16,TRBJ2-6,TRBV7-9,CASSKRQGSGANVLTF,TGTGCCAGCAGCAAACGACAGGGCTCTGGGGCCAACGTCCTGACTTTC
-,-,14,TRBJ1-2,TRBV4-1,CASSQGYGVGGYTF,TGCGCCAGCAGCCAAGGGTACGGGGTAGGTGGCTACACCTTC
-,TRBD2,13,TRBJ2-1,TRBV28,CASRTGLVVEQFF,TGTGCCAGCAGGACCGGACTAGTAGTTGAGCAGTTCTTC